The source of this TCR beta chain is a study of Tregs in tolerant kidney transplant recipients. Overall study context: CD4+CD25+CD127- cells came from roughly three-day belatacept mixed lymphocyte reactions, some with roughly 5-day graft donor restimulation.

Trimming left V 9 bases short and J 7 bases short, with 13 bases between. Germline V gives CDR1 MNHEY, CDR2 SMNVEV (reference sequence). The CDR3 consists of 11 residues. This clone occurred once. Its antigen is not known. Only in-frame clones appear in the TCRdb table, and some are missing; sequencing was by immunoSEQ multiplex PCR. The table lists approximately 20,000 clones, just over 65% of them singletons. The genes are TRBV27 and TRBJ2-7, with D hard to call. The sequence was collected from a human donor in good health. Specimen: Tregs from blood cultured with allogeneic cells. The CDR3 DNA reads as TGTGCCAGTGGCCCTGACGGGGAGCAGTACTTC. Translated, it gives CASGPDGEQYF.